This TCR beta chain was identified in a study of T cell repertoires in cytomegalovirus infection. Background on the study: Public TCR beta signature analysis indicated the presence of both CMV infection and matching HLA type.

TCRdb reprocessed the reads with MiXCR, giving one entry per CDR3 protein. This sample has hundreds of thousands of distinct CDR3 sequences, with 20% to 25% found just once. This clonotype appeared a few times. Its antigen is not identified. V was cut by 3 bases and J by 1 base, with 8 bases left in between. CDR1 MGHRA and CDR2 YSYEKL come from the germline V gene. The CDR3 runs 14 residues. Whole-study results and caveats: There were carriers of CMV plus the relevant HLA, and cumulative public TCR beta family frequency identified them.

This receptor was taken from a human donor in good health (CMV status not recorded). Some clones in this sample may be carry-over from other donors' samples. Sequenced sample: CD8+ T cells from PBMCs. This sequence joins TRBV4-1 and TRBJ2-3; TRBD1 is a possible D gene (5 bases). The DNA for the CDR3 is TGCGCCAGCAGCCAGGGGCTCCGCACAGATACGCAGTATTTT. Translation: CASSQGLRTDTQYF.